Following are 18 T cell receptor beta chains from one sample sequenced in a study of T cell responses to AZD1222 COVID-19 vaccine. TCRdb's copy holds only in-frame clones and misses some; the assay was immunoSEQ multiplex PCR. This sample has 150,000 to 200,000 clones; around 90% occur once, and the top ten carry less than 5.5%. The sample consisted of peripheral blood, taken on day 0 of AZD1222 vaccination. These receptors all stem from an adult in good health.

The chain combines TRBV2 with TRBJ1-4; 9 nucleotides line up with TRBD1. In germline, CDR1 is SNHLY, CDR2 FYNNEI. The CDR3 extends over 14 amino acids. Trimming cost V 1 base and J 8 bases; bases outside gene matches: 2. Here the CDR3 reads CASSEGTGVEKLFF. CDR3 sequence (DNA): TGTGCCAGCAGTGAAGGGACAGGGGTCGAAAAACTGTTTTTT.

This sequence joins TRBV7-2 and TRBJ1-5, with 7 positions matching TRBD1. V gave up 4 bases and J gave up 3 bases; unmatched junction bases: 6. Germline CDR1 reads SGHTA; CDR2 reads FQGNSA. The CDR3 extends over 15 amino acids. In DNA, the CDR3 is TGTGCCAGCAGCTCTGACAGGGCCCCCAATCAGCCCCAGCATTTT. This sequence encodes CASSSDRAPNQPQHF.

The chain carries TRBV30 and TRBJ1-2; a possible D gene is TRBD1 (6 bases). CDR3 length: 15 residues. Trimming shortened V by 3 bases and J by 4 bases, and 18 bases separated the two germline ends. The germline gives CDR1 GTSNPN, CDR2 SVGIG (reference sequence). The CDR3 DNA reads TGTGCCTGGAGGGGTAATTGGGGGCGAGGCTATGGCTACACCTTC. Its translation: CAWRGNWGRGYGYTF.

The rearrangement uses TRBV3-1 (or the pseudogene TRBV3-2) and TRBJ2-3; 8 bases are shared with TRBD2. This CDR3 region has 18 residues. The V and J ends lost 0 bases and 0 bases, in that order; junction bases with no gene match: 8. Germline V CDR1 and CDR2: LGHDT, YNNKEL (reference sequence). Here the CDR3 DNA reads TGTGCCAGCAGCCAAGATTTCGAAGCGGGAGCTAGCACAGATACGCAGTATTTT. It is translated as CASSQDFEAGASTDTQYF.

This chain uses TRBV18 with TRBJ2-7; the match to TRBD2 covers 10 bases. V lost 3 bases to trimming and J lost 6 bases; unmatched junction nucleotides: 8. This CDR3 has 15 amino acids. Germline V lookup: CDR1 KGHSH, CDR2 LQKENI. CDR3 protein: CASSPSSGSTPEQYF. CDR3 nucleotide sequence: TGTGCCAGCTCACCTTCTAGCGGGAGTACGCCCGAGCAGTACTTC.

This rearrangement joins TRBV28 to TRBJ2-1; weak D call: TRBD2 (5 bases). V was trimmed by 3 bases and J by 1 base, leaving 13 bases between them. The germline gives CDR1 MDHEN, CDR2 SYDVKM. The CDR3 length is 16 residues. This CDR3 is CASSFGGGPSYNEQFF. The CDR3 region has the DNA TGTGCCAGCAGTTTCGGCGGCGGGCCTTCCTACAATGAGCAGTTCTTC.

The chain employs TRBV4-1 and TRBJ1-1; TRBD1 matches at 10 bases. With V trimmed by 4 bases and J by 5 bases, 4 bases remained unmatched. The CDR3 contains 14 residues. Germline CDR1 MGHRA, CDR2 YSYEKL. The CDR3 DNA sequence: TGCGCCAGCAGCCCAGGACAGGGGGGGACTGAAGCTTTCTTT. It yields the protein CASSPGQGGTEAFF.

The chain uses TRBV27 and TRBJ1-6, with TRBD1 matching over 8 bases. This CDR3 has 15 residues. Per germline, CDR1 MNHEY and CDR2 SMNVEV (reference sequence). V was pared by 5 bases and J by 4 bases, with 4 bases of the junction left unmatched. CDR3 loop: CASSLGQGYNSPLHF. As DNA, the CDR3 is TGTGCCAGCAGTCTAGGACAGGGTTATAATTCACCCCTCCACTTT.

J is TRBJ2-3 and V is TRBV12-5, with 13 bases aligning to TRBD2. V gave up 6 bases and J gave up 0 bases; unmatched junction bases: 0. This CDR3 region has 15 residues. Germline CDR1 LGHNT, CDR2 FRNRAP. The CDR3 loop reads CASGGLAGSTDTQYF. DNA of the CDR3: TGTGCTAGTGGGGGACTAGCGGGGAGCACAGATACGCAGTATTTT.

This chain connects TRBV7-9 to TRBJ2-2; maybe TRBD2 (7 bases). V was shortened by 5 bases and J by 6 bases, with 19 bases between the two germline ends. This CDR3 is 16 amino acids long. Per germline, CDR1 SEHNR and CDR2 FQNEAQ (reference sequence). CDR3: CASSPGAGAEAGELFF. The DNA for the CDR3 is TGTGCCAGCAGCCCAGGGGCGGGAGCAGAGGCCGGGGAGCTGTTTTTT. Complete variable domain (other parts from reference TRBV7-9 and TRBJ2-2): DTGVSQNPRHKITKRGQNVTFRCDPISEHNRLYWYRQTLGQGPEFLTYFQNEAQLEKSRLLSDRFSAERPKGSFSTLEIQRTEQGDSAMYLCASSPGAGAEAGELFFGEGSRLTVL.

The V and J genes are TRBV5-1 and TRBJ1-1, with D uncertain. The V gene lost 2 bases and the J gene lost 1 base, with 12 bases spanning the gap. The germline gives CDR1 SGHRS, CDR2 YFSETQ. This CDR3 contains 15 residues. Written as DNA, the CDR3 is TGCGCCAGCAGCTTCGGTGGGGTAAAGAACACTGAAGCTTTCTTT. It yields the protein CASSFGGVKNTEAFF.

A single count supports this clone. This chain connects TRBV5-1 to TRBJ2-7, with 8 positions matching TRBD1. With V trimmed by 0 bases and J by 3 bases, 11 bases remained unmatched. Germline values: CDR1 SGHRS, CDR2 YFSETQ. The CDR3 has 17 amino acids. Here the CDR3 reads CASSLGGGQGAFYEQYF. For the CDR3, the DNA is TGCGCCAGCAGCTTGGGAGGCGGGCAGGGGGCTTTCTACGAGCAGTACTTC. Variable domain in full (rest from reference TRBV5-1 and TRBJ2-7): KAGVTQTPRYLIKTRGQQVTLSCSPISGHRSVSWYQQTPGQGLQFLFEYFSETQRNKGNFPGRFSGRQFSNSRSEMNVSTLELGDSALYLCASSLGGGQGAFYEQYFGPGTRLTVT.

The chain is built from TRBV4-1 and TRBJ1-3; a weak D match, TRBD1 (6 bases). There are 16 residues in the CDR3. Germline V CDR1 and CDR2: MGHRA, YSYEKL. Trimming took 0 bases from V and 4 from J, leaving 13 bases between them. The CDR3 nucleotides read TGCGCCAGCAGCCAAGATTATTGGGGGCACGGAAACACCATATATTTT. Its protein product is CASSQDYWGHGNTIYF.

This sequence joins TRBV2 and TRBJ2-4; possibly TRBD1 or TRBD2 for D (6 bases each). V gave up 3 bases and J gave up 6 bases, with 12 bases separating them. Per the germline V gene, CDR1 is SNHLY and CDR2 is FYNNEI. This CDR3 spans 14 amino acids. This chain's CDR3 is CASSEGGRRNIQYF. The CDR3 DNA reads TGTGCCAGCAGTGAGGGGGGCCGGAGAAACATTCAGTACTTC. The full variable domain, with the rest looked up from reference TRBV2 and TRBJ2-4, is EPEVTQTPSHQVTQMGQEVILRCVPISNHLYFYWYRQILGQKVEFLVSFYNNEISEKSEIFDDQFSVERPDGSNFTLKIRSTKLEDSAMYFCASSEGGRRNIQYFGAGTRLSVL.

This chain connects TRBV28 to TRBJ2-1, with D unclear. The CDR3 extends over 11 amino acids. Germline-derived CDR1 and CDR2 are MDHEN and SYDVKM. V lost 6 bases and J lost 8, with 8 bases in between. The CDR3 DNA reads TGTGCCAGCAGACTCATGGATGAGCAGTTCTTC. Amino acid sequence: CASRLMDEQFF.

The chain employs TRBV7-6 and TRBJ1-1; the D is unclear. Germline assignment: CDR1 SGHVS and CDR2 FNYEAQ. This CDR3 region has 11 residues. Trimming cost V 3 bases and J 7 bases, with 6 bases left between them. Here the CDR3 reads CASSFWSEAFF. The CDR3 coding sequence is TGTGCCAGCAGCTTTTGGAGTGAAGCTTTCTTT.

This chain links TRBV9 with TRBJ1-5; possibly TRBD1 for D (5 bases). This CDR3 has 14 residues. Germline loops: CDR1 SGDLS, CDR2 YYNGEE. Trimming removed 4 bases from V and 1 base from J, with 9 bases in between. Here the CDR3 reads CASSYGDSNQPQHF. Written as DNA, the CDR3 is TGTGCCAGCAGCTACGGGGACAGCAATCAGCCCCAGCATTTT.

This clone was seen a single time. This rearrangement joins TRBV19 to TRBJ1-5, with a weak D call TRBD1 (6 bases). V gave up 0 bases and J gave up 3 bases, with 12 bases separating them. The CDR3 consists of 16 residues. CDR1 is LNHDA and CDR2 is SQIVND in the germline V gene (reference sequence). As DNA, the CDR3 is TGTGCCAGTAGTATAGACTTAACAGGGTTCAATCAGCCCCAGCATTTT. Residues: CASSIDLTGFNQPQHF.